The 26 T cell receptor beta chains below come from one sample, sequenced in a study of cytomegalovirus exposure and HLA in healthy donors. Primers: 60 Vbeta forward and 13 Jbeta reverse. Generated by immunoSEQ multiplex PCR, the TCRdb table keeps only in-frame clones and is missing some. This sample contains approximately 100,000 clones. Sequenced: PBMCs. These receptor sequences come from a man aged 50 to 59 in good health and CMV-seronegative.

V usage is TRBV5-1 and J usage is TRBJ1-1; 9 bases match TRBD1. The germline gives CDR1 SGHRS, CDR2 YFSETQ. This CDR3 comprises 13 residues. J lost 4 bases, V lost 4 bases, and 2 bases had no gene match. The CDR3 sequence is CASSPDRGTEAFF. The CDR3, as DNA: TGCGCCAGCAGCCCGGACAGGGGCACTGAAGCTTTCTTT.

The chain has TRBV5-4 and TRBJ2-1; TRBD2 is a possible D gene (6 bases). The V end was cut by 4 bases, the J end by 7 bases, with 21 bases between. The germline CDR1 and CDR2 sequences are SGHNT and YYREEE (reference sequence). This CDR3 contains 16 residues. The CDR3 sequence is CASSETGTRIKNEQFF. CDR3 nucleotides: TGTGCCAGCAGCGAAACCGGGACTCGGATAAAGAATGAGCAGTTCTTC.

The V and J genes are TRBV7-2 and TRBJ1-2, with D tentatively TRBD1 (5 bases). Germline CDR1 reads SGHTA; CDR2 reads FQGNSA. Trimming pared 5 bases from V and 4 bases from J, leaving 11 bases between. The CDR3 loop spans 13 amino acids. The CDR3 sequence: CASSTGGAYGYTF. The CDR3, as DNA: TGTGCCAGCAGCACGGGGGGTGCCTATGGCTACACCTTC.

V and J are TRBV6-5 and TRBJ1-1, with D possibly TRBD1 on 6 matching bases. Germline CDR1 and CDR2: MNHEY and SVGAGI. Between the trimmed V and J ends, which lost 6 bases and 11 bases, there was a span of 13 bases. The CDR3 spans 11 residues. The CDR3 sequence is CASSYQGLAFF. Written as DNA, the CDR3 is TGTGCCAGCAGCTATCAGGGGTTGGCTTTCTTT.

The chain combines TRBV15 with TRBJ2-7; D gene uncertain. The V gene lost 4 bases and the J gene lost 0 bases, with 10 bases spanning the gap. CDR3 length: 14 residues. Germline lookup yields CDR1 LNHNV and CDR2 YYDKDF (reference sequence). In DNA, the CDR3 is TGTGCCACCAGCATAACTAAGAGCTCCTACGAGCAGTACTTC. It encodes CATSITKSSYEQYF.

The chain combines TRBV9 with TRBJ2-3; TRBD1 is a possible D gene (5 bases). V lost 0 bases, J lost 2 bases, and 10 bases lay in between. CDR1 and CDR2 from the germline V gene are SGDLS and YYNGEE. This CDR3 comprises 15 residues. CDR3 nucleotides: TGTGCCAGCAGCGTAGAAGGGGTGACCACAGATACGCAGTATTTT. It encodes CASSVEGVTTDTQYF.

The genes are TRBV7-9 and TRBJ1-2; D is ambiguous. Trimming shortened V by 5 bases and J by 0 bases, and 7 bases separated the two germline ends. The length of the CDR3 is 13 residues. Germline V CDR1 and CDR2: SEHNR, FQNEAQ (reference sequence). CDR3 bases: TGTGCCAGCAGCGCGACAACTAACTATGGCTACACCTTC. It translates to CASSATTNYGYTF.

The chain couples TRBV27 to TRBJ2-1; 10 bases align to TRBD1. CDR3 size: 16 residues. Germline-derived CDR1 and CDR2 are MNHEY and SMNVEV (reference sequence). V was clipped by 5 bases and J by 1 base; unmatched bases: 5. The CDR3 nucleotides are TGTGCCAGCAGTCCCTGGACAGGGGGTTCCTACAATGAGCAGTTCTTC. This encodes CASSPWTGGSYNEQFF.

CDR3 sequence (DNA): TGTGCCAGCAGGTCGGGACAAAAGTCCTATGGCTACACCTTC. Protein: CASRSGQKSYGYTF. The chain carries TRBV13 and TRBJ1-2; D is perhaps TRBD1 (6 bases). CDR3 length: 14 residues. The germline V gene has CDR1 PRHDT and CDR2 FYEKMQ (reference sequence). The V gene lost 6 bases and the J gene lost 4 bases, with 15 bases spanning the gap.

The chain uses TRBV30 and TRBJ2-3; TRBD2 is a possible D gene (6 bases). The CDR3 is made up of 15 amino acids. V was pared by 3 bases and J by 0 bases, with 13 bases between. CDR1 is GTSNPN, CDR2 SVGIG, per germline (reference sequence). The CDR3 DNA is TGTGCCTGGAGGACGGGGAGGACTAGCACAGATACGCAGTATTTT. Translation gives CAWRTGRTSTDTQYF. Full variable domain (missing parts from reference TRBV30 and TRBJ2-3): SQTIHQWPATLVQPVGSPLSLECTVEGTSNPNLYWYRQAAGRGLQLLFYSVGIGQISSEVPQNLSASRPQDRQFILSSKKLLLSDSGFYLCAWRTGRTSTDTQYFGPGTRLTVL.

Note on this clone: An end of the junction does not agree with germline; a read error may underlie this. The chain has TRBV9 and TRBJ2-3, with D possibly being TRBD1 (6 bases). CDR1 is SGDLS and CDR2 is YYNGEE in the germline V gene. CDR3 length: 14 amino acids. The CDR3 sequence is CASSPGHSTGTQYF. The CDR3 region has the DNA TGTGCCAGCTCCCCGGGACACAGCACAGGTACGCAGTATTTT.

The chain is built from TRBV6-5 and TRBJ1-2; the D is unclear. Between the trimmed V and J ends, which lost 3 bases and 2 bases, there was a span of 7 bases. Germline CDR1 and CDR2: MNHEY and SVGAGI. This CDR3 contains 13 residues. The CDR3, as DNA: TGTGCCAGCAGTTATAACGGGAACTATGGCTACACCTTC. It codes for CASSYNGNYGYTF.

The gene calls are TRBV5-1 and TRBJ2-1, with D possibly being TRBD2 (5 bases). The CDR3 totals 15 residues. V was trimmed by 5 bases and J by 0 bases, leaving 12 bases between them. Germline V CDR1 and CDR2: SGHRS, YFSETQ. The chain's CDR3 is CASRISGFSYNEQFF. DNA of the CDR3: TGCGCCAGCAGGATAAGCGGATTCTCCTACAATGAGCAGTTCTTC.

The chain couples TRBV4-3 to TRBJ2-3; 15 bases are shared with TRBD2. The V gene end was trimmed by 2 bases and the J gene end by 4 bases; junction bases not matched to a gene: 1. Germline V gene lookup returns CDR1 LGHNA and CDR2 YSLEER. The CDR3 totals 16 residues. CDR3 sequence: CASSQRTSGRADTQYF. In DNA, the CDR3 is TGCGCCAGCAGCCAAAGGACTAGCGGGAGGGCAGATACGCAGTATTTT.

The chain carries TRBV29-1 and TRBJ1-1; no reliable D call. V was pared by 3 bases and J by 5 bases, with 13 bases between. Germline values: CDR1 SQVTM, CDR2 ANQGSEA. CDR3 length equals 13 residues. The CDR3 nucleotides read TGCAGCGTTGAGCCTATGAGCCCGACTGAAGCTTTCTTT. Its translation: CSVEPMSPTEAFF.

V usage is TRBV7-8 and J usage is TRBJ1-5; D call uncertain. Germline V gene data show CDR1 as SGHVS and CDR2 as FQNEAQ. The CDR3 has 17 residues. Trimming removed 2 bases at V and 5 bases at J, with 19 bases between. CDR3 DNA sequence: TGTGCCAGCAGCTTAACCGATCCCCAGAATTCTCATCAGCCCCAGCATTTT. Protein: CASSLTDPQNSHQPQHF.

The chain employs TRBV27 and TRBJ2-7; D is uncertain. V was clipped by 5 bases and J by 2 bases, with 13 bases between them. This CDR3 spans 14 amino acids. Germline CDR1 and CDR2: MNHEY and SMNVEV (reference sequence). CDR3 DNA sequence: TGTGCCAGCAGTCCGAGAGGAAAGACCTACGAGCAGTACTTC. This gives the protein CASSPRGKTYEQYF.

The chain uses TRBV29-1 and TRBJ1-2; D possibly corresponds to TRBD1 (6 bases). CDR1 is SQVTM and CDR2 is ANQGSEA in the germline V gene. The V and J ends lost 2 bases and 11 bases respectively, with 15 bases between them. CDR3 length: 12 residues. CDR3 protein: CSVERGGAGYTF. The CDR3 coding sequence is TGCAGCGTTGAAAGGGGGGGCGCCGGGTACACCTTC.

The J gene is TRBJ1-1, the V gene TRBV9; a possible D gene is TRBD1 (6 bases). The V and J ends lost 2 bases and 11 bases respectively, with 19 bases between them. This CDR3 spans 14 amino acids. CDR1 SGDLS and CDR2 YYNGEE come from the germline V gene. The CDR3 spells CASSVGDTPGAAFF. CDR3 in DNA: TGTGCCAGCAGCGTGGGGGACACACCAGGTGCGGCTTTCTTT.

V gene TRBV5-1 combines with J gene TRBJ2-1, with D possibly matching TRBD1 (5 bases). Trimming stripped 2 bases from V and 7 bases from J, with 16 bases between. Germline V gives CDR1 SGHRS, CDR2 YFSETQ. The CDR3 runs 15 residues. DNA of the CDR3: TGCGCCAGCAGCTTCATCCCAGGGCAGGGAAATGAGCAGTTCTTC. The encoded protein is CASSFIPGQGNEQFF.

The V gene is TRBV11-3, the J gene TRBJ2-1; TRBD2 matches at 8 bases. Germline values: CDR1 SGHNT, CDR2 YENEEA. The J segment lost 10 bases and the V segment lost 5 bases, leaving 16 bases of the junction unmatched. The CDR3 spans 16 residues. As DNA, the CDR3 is TGTGCCAGCAGCCTAAGGGGCGGGAGGACCTTAAGAGAGCAGTTCTTC. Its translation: CASSLRGGRTLREQFF.

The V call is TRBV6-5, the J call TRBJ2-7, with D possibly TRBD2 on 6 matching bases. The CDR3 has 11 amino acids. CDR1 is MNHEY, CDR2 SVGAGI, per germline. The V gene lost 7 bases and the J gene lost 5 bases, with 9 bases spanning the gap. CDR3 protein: CASTRENEQYF. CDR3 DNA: TGTGCCAGCACCCGGGAGAACGAGCAGTACTTC.

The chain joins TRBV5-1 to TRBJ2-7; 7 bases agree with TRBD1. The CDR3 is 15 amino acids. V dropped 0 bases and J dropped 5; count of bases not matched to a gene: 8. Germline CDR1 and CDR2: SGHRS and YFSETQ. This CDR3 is CASSLGLQTGNEQYF. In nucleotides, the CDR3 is TGCGCCAGCAGCTTGGGGCTGCAGACAGGGAACGAGCAGTACTTC.

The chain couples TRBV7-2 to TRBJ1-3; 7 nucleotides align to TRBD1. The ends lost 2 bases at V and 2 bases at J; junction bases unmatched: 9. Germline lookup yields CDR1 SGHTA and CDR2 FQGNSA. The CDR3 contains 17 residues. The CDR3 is CASSLYTPGTAGNTIYF. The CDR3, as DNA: TGTGCCAGCAGCTTATATACCCCCGGGACAGCTGGAAACACCATATATTTT.

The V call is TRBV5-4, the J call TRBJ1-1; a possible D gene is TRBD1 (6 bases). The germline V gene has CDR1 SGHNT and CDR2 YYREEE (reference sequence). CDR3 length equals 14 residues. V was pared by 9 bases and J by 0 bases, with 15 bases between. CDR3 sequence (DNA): TGTGCCACCCATCAGTGGACAGTGAACACTGAAGCTTTCTTT. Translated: CATHQWTVNTEAFF.

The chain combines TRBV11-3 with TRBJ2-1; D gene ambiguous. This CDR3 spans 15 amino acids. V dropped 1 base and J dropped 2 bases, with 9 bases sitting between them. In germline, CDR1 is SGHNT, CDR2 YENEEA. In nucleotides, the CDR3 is TGTGCCAGCAGCTTAGGCGGAGTCACCTACAATGAGCAGTTCTTC. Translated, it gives CASSLGGVTYNEQFF.